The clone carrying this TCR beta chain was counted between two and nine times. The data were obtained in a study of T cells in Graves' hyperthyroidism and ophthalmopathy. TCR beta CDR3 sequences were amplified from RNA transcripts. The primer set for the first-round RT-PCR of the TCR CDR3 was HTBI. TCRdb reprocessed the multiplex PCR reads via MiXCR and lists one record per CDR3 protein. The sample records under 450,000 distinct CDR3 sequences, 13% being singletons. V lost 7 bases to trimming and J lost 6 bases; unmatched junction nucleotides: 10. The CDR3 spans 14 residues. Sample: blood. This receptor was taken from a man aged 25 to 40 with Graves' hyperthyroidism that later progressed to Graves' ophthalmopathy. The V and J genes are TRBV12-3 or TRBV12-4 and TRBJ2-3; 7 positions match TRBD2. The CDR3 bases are TGTGCCAGCATCCCGGGACTACTCCCGGATACGCAGTATTTT. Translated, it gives CASIPGLLPDTQYF.